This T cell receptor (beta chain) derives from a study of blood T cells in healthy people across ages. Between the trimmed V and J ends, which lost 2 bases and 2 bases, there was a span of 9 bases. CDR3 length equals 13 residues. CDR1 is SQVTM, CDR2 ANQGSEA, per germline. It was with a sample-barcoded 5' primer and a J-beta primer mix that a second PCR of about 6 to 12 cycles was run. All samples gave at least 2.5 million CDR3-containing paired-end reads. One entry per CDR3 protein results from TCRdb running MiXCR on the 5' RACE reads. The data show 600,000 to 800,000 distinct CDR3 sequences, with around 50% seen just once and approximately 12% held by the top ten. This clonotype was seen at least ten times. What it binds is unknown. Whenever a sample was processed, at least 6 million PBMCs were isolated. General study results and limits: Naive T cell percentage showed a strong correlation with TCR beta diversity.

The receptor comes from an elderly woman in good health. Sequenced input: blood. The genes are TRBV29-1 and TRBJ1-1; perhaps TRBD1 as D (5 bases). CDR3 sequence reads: CSVEQGFNTEAFF. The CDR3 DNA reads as TGCAGCGTTGAACAGGGATTTAACACTGAAGCTTTCTTT.